The clone carrying this TCR beta chain was counted only a few times. Its cognate antigen is unknown. This sample is drawn from a study of beta chain features in type 1 diabetes. About the study: Across every sample, approximately 110,000,000 sorted cells were examined in total.

Whole-study results and caveats: Sequencing the cDNA could make cells with high TCR expression show up more than they should. A potential PCR bias toward shorter templates would be equal in patient and control samples.

Since all of the isolated RNA was reverse transcribed, expressed TCRB transcripts were what got sequenced. TCRdb's copy holds only in-frame clones and misses some; the assay was immunoSEQ multiplex PCR. The sample contains 60,000 or so clones, roughly three fifths of which appear only once. The V gene end was trimmed by 4 bases and the J gene end by 10 bases; junction bases not matched to a gene: 13. The CDR3 has 16 amino acids. Germline V gene lookup returns CDR1 SGHRS and CDR2 YFSETQ. One heparinised blood draw averaging about 116 mL was given by each donor. The TCR comes from a woman aged 18 to 35 in good health. The sample consisted of Tregs from blood. The chain joins TRBV5-1 to TRBJ2-1; the match to TRBD2 covers 11 bases. CDR3 in amino acids: CASSPLAGGMPEEQFF. CDR3 nucleotide sequence: TGCGCCAGCAGCCCGTTAGCGGGAGGGATGCCAGAAGAGCAGTTCTTC.